Detailed here is one T cell receptor beta chain. This clone occurred many times. The target of this receptor is not known. Qualities for individual bases were not recorded, and no much larger clone is one base off. The germline V gene gives CDR1 as SNHLY and CDR2 as FYNNEI. The junction shows trimming of 9 bases on V and 2 bases on J, and the gene matches do not reach 5 bases of it. Measured from the cysteine to the phenylalanine, the CDR3 is 15 residues long. The CDR3 DNA has 45 bases and is translated from base 1. The sample originates from a study of cytotoxic CD8 clonotypes in ibrutinib-treated CLL (dated by TCRdb to about 2021). Notes on the research overall: The cohort included roughly 15 treatment-naive and ten to eleven relapsed/refractory patients; roughly 17 were IGHV unmutated. Cryopreserved peripheral blood mononuclear cells were obtained before treatment, at response, and at either sustained remission or disease progression. Of the roughly 90 participants in the trial, 26 had longitudinal samples available. Every sample from remission and from progressive disease was obtained while the patients were still on ibrutinib. Response samples were taken after a median of roughly a year on treatment, ranging from roughly 6 to 36 months. Responses were partial in roughly 24 patients and complete in 2; after median approximately 69 months follow-up, some 15 stayed in remission and approximately 12 progressed. Samples averaged approximately 250,000 productive templates and 94,082 productive rearrangements. The study at large found these results: Sustained-remission and progressing patients did not have matched sampling times, and lymph node repertoires were not examined. Baseline clonality exceeded that of age-matched healthy donors and correlated strongly with circulating CD8+ T-cell counts. Public clonotypes were rare and either shrank or stayed stable during treatment, and the rise in clonality at ibrutinib response reflected expansion of private clonotypes. At ibrutinib response clonality went up, during sustained remission it held steady, and at progression it dropped back toward baseline.

The time point label, read with the paper, signifies: 12 to 13 months on ibrutinib. For TCR beta library preparation, approximately 2.2 micrograms of genomic DNA were isolated from cryopreserved PBMCs. High-throughput TCR beta sequencing was performed on longitudinal blood samples from CLL patients receiving ibrutinib monotherapy. Patients were enrolled in a phase 2 open-label single-center ibrutinib monotherapy trial. A MiSeq instrument was used for deep resolution sequencing, which targeted depths ranging from 1 in 1 million up to 1 in 200,000 T cells, with coverage averaging 10x for each clonotype. The immunoSEQ hsTCRB Kit was used to generate the TCR beta libraries. The published analysis was carried out like this. The data were analyzed with ImmunoSEQ Analyzer and ImmunoSEQ Data Assistant, and V, D and J gene assignments followed IMGT definitions. Clonality, which ranges from 0 to 1, was calculated by subtracting the normalized Shannon entropy of productive rearrangement frequencies from one. Only overrepresented clonotypes making up at least 0.05% of the repertoire of each patient were included in the public clonotype analysis. Thirteen repertoires from age-matched healthy donors, obtained from immuneACCESS, served as clonality controls. TCRdb took this table from immuneACCESS and kept in-frame rearrangements with V and J called. Such tables lack part of the clones; where checked against another copy, unresolved V genes explain under half of the gap, and the rest is unexplained. The V and J calls and clone size were taken over from that table, and D and trimming were inferred from the DNA. This sample lists about 24,000 clones; approximately 71% were detected once. Jointly, the top ten make up over 35% of the sample.

This TCR derives from a human donor with chronic lymphocytic leukemia. The chain uses TRBV2 and TRBJ1-6; 9 of the junction bases match TRBD1. The sample was PBMCs, taken after 12 months of ibrutinib treatment. CDR3 loop: CASWTGATYNSPLHF. In nucleotide form, the sequence is TGTGCCAGTTGGACAGGGGCGACCTATAATTCACCCCTCCACTTT.